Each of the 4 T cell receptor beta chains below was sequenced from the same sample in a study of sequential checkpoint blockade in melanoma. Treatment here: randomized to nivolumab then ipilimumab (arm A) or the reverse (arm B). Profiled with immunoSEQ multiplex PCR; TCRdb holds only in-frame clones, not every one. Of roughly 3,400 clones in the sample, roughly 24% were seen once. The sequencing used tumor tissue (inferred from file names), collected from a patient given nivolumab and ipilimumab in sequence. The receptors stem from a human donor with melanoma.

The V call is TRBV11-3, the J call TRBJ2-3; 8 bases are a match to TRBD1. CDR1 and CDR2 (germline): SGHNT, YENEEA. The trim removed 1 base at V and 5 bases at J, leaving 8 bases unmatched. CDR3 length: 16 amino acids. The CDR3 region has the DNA TGTGCCAGCAGCTTAGGAGCCCAGGGGGCCGGAGATACGCAGTATTTT. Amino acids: CASSLGAQGAGDTQYF. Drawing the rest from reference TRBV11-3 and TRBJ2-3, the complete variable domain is EAGVVQSPRYKIIEKKQPVAFWCNPISGHNTLYWYLQNLGQGPELLIRYENEEAVDDSQLPKDRFSAERLKGVDSTLKIQPAELGDSAVYLCASSLGAQGAGDTQYFGPGTRLTVL.

The CDR3 bases are TGTGCCAGTAGTCCCCAGAGATCTGGGGCCAACGTCCTGACTTTC. Translation: CASSPQRSGANVLTF. The chain links TRBV19 to TRBJ2-6; the D is unclear. CDR3 length: 15 amino acids. CDR1 is LNHDA, CDR2 SQIVND, per germline (reference sequence). Trimming stripped 5 bases from V and 1 base from J, with 9 bases between.

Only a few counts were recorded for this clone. In DNA form, the CDR3 reads TGTGCCTGGAATCAGGGGCTCAGCAATCAGCCCCAGCATTTT. This codes for CAWNQGLSNQPQHF. The chain recombines TRBV30 with TRBJ1-5; D possibly corresponds to TRBD1 (6 bases). V dropped 4 bases and J dropped 1 base, with 11 bases sitting between them. The CDR3 covers 14 residues. The germline V gene has CDR1 GTSNPN and CDR2 SVGIG (reference sequence).

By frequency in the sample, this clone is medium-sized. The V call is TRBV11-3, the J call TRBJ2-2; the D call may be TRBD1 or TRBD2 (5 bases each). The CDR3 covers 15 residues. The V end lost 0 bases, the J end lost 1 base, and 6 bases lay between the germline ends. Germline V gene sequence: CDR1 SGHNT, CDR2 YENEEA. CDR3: CASSLDGGNTGELFF. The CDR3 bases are TGTGCCAGCAGCTTAGATGGGGGGAACACCGGGGAGCTGTTTTTT.